What follows is one TCR beta chain and its context. Its matching antigen is unknown. This sample is part of a study of cytomegalovirus exposure and HLA in healthy donors. Broader study findings: Later, an analysis found that TCR clusters from the first cohort tended to co-occur in the approximately 130 validation repertoires.

CDR1 is SQVTM, CDR2 ANQGSEA, per germline. The CDR3 runs 14 residues. V shed 7 bases, J shed 2 bases, and the junction held 9 bases outside the gene matches. Separate from the approximately 700-subject first cohort was the roughly 120-subject validation cohort, to which the donors belonged. Assay used: immunoSEQ multiplex PCR; TCRdb lists only in-frame clones, some missing. In the table there are hundreds of thousands of clones, less than 85% of which are singletons. Source material: PBMCs. The receptor was isolated from a woman between 18 and 29 years old in good health and CMV-seronegative. The chain is built from TRBV29-1 and TRBJ2-7, with 9 positions matching TRBD1. The CDR3 DNA sequence: TGCAGCGCCCGGACAGGGGACCTACCCTACGAGCAGTACTTC. Encoded protein: CSARTGDLPYEQYF.